A single sample gave rise to the 9 T cell receptor beta chains below, sequenced in a study of response to subunit inactivated influenza vaccine. TCRdb ran MiXCR on the RT-PCR reads and lists one entry per CDR3 protein. The profile covers more than 200,000 distinct CDR3 sequences, with 12% appearing a single time and about 8% taken by the ten largest. The starting material was non-naive T cells sorted from PBMCs, obtained roughly 2 weeks before vaccination. These TCRs come from a man between 45 and 60 years old who received an inactivated influenza vaccine.

This clonotype turned up a few times. The chain couples TRBV2 to TRBJ2-5, with D perhaps matching TRBD2 (5 bases). The CDR3 is made up of 15 amino acids. Germline lookup yields CDR1 SNHLY and CDR2 FYNNEI. Trimming stripped 6 bases from V and 4 bases from J, with 18 bases between. The CDR3 protein is CASRSILVRTETQYF. CDR3 DNA sequence: TGTGCCAGCAGAAGCATACTAGTTCGAACAGAGACCCAGTACTTC.

This clonotype appeared many times. CDR3: CASSLWGGPHEQYF. Here the CDR3 DNA reads TGTGCCAGCAGCTTATGGGGAGGGCCCCACGAGCAGTACTTC. The chain has TRBV7-8 and TRBJ2-7, with TRBD2 identical over 7 bases. CDR1 is SGHVS, CDR2 FQNEAQ, per germline. The CDR3 covers 14 residues. The junction had 6 bases not matched to a gene; V was cut back by 2 bases and J by 5 bases.

In its sample, this clonotype was seen a few times. The chain recombines TRBV20-1 with TRBJ2-1; no definite D call. V dropped 3 bases and J dropped 0 bases, with 9 bases sitting between them. This CDR3 spans 14 amino acids. Per germline, CDR1 DFQATT and CDR2 SNEGSKA (reference sequence). The CDR3 here is CSARAYNSYNEQFF. The DNA for the CDR3 is TGCAGTGCTAGGGCCTATAACTCCTACAATGAGCAGTTCTTC.

This clonotype turned up a few times. The chain employs TRBV2 and TRBJ2-3, with D uncertain. CDR1 is SNHLY, CDR2 FYNNEI, per germline. Trimming took off 3 bases at V and 2 bases at J, with 6 bases between the two ends. This CDR3 has 13 residues. The CDR3 is CASSDRITDTQYF. CDR3 DNA: TGTGCCAGCAGTGACAGGATCACAGATACGCAGTATTTT.

V is TRBV20-1 and J is TRBJ2-2, with D unresolved. The CDR3 is 13 residues long. CDR1 is DFQATT and CDR2 is SNEGSKA in the germline V gene (reference sequence). Trimming shortened V by 2 bases and J by 3 bases, and 7 bases separated the two germline ends. The CDR3: CSARRLDTGELFF. The CDR3 nucleotides read TGCAGTGCTAGAAGGCTCGACACCGGGGAGCTGTTTTTT.

V is TRBV10-1 and J is TRBJ2-7, with D tentatively TRBD1 or TRBD2 (5 bases each). Trimming removed 5 bases at V and 5 bases at J, with 16 bases between. CDR3 length: 14 residues. In germline, CDR1 is WNHNN, CDR2 SYGVQD (reference sequence). The CDR3: CASSWGGSSNEQYF. CDR3 nucleotide sequence: TGCGCCAGCAGTTGGGGCGGGTCGTCCAACGAGCAGTACTTC.

The chain is built from TRBV9 and TRBJ2-6; D not resolved. Trimming took off 0 bases at V and 0 bases at J, with 4 bases between the two ends. CDR1 SGDLS and CDR2 YYNGEE come from the germline V gene. This CDR3 contains 15 residues. The CDR3 sequence is CASSVGNSGANVLTF. For the CDR3, the DNA is TGTGCCAGCAGCGTAGGGAACTCTGGGGCCAACGTCCTGACTTTC.

This sequence joins TRBV29-1 and TRBJ1-1, with TRBD1 matching 7 bases. The V gene's germline CDR1 is SQVTM and CDR2 ANQGSEA. The CDR3 extends over 12 amino acids. The junction had 6 bases not matched to a gene; V was cut back by 7 bases and J by 4 bases. CDR3 sequence (DNA): TGCAGCGGCCGACAGGGTACCACTGAAGCTTTCTTT. Translation: CSGRQGTTEAFF. Using reference TRBV29-1 and TRBJ1-1 for the parts outside the CDR3, the full variable domain is SAVISQKPSRDICQRGTSLTIQCQVDSQVTMMFWYRQQPGQSLTLIATANQGSEATYESGFVIDKFPISRPNLTFSTLTVSNMSPEDSSIYLCSGRQGTTEAFFGQGTRLTVV.

There are a few counts of this clonotype. The V call is TRBV6-1, the J call TRBJ2-3; TRBD1 matches at 9 bases. The length of the CDR3 is 15 residues. Unmatched junction bases numbered 8, after V lost 6 bases and J lost 4 bases. Germline-derived CDR1 and CDR2 are MNHNS and SASEGT. In DNA form, the CDR3 reads TGTGCCAGCAGAGCAACAGGGGGCAAAGCAGATACGCAGTATTTT. It encodes CASRATGGKADTQYF.